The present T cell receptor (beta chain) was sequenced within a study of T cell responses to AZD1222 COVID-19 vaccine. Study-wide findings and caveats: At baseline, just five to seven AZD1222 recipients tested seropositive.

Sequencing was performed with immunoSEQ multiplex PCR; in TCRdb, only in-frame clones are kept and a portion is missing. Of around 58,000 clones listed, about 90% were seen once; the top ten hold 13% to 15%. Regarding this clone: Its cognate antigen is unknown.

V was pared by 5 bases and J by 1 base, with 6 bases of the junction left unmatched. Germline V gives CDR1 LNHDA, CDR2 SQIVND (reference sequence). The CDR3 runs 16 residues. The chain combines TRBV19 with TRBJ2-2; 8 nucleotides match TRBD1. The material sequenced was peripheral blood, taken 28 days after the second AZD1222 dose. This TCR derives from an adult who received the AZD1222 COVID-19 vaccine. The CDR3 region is CASSPIDRGNTGELFF. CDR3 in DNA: TGTGCCAGTAGTCCGATAGACAGGGGGAACACCGGGGAGCTGTTTTTT.